The 11 T cell receptor beta chains below all came from one sample that was sequenced in a study of post-analysis software for immune sequencing data. Study-wide findings and caveats: A handful of TRBV segments were significantly more frequent in patients than in controls. TRBV5-6, TRBV5-1 and TRBV20-1 were among these segments.

Their target antigens are unknown. Prepared libraries of TCR beta cDNA carried unique molecular identifiers. Using its own MiXCR run on the PCR reads, TCRdb lists one record per CDR3 protein. The sample records roughly 730,000 distinct CDR3 sequences, 25% to 30% being singletons. The material sequenced was blood. The receptor source for this set is a girl aged 5-17 years with multiple sclerosis.

This clonotype has just a few counts. This chain joins TRBV27 and TRBJ2-3; TRBD2 matches 11 bases. V dropped 5 bases and J dropped 3; count of bases not matched to a gene: 10. Germline values: CDR1 MNHEY, CDR2 SMNVEV (reference sequence). CDR3 length: 17 amino acids. The CDR3 loop reads CASSRHILAGVTDTQYF. CDR3 bases: TGTGCCAGCAGTCGGCATATACTAGCGGGAGTAACAGATACGCAGTATTTT.

This rearrangement joins TRBV7-2 to TRBJ2-4; TRBD1 agrees at 7 bases. V lost 5 bases, J lost 2 bases, and 9 bases stayed unmatched. The CDR3 is 16 amino acids. CDR1 and CDR2 from the germline V gene are SGHTA and FQGNSA. The CDR3 loop is CASSPYSTGTKNIQYF. CDR3 in DNA: TGTGCCAGCAGCCCCTATTCGACAGGGACCAAAAACATTCAGTACTTC.

Only a few counts were recorded for this clonotype. The rearrangement joins TRBV29-1 to TRBJ1-3; 7 bases agree with TRBD1. The CDR3 has 11 residues. J gave up 8 bases and V 4 bases, and 2 bases lay outside the gene matches. The germline CDR1 and CDR2 sequences are SQVTM and ANQGSEA. The CDR3 spells CSVGQGDTIYF. In DNA form, the CDR3 reads TGCAGCGTTGGACAGGGAGACACCATATATTTT.

The V and J genes are TRBV20-1 and TRBJ2-1; 7 nucleotides match TRBD1. From germline, CDR1 is DFQATT and CDR2 SNEGSKA (reference sequence). This CDR3 is built from 14 residues. V lost 4 bases, J lost 4 bases, and 7 bases stayed unmatched. This CDR3 reads CSATPGTVYNEQFF. The DNA of the CDR3 is TGCAGTGCTACGCCAGGGACAGTATACAATGAGCAGTTCTTC.

The chain links TRBV7-2 to TRBJ2-4, with D perhaps TRBD1 (7 bases). Germline loops: CDR1 SGHTA, CDR2 FQGNSA. This CDR3 has 17 amino acids. The V gene lost 0 bases and the J gene lost 0 bases, with 12 bases spanning the gap. The CDR3 region is CASSLAPGGLAKNIQYF. The CDR3 region has the DNA TGTGCCAGCAGCTTAGCCCCAGGGGGACTAGCCAAAAACATTCAGTACTTC.

Details on this clonotype: One end of the junction is discordant with germline, which a read error may explain. The chain links TRBV29-1 to TRBJ1-1; D unclear. In germline, CDR1 is SQVTM, CDR2 ANQGSEA. The CDR3 totals 11 residues. Written as DNA, the CDR3 is TGCAGCGTTGCTTGGAACACTGGAGCTTTCTTT. Protein product: CSVAWNTGAFF. Full variable domain (missing parts from reference TRBV29-1 and TRBJ1-1): SAVISQKPSRDICQRGTSLTIQCQVDSQVTMMFWYRQQPGQSLTLIATANQGSEATYESGFVIDKFPISRPNLTFSTLTVSNMSPEDSSIYLCSVAWNTGAFFGQGTRLTVV.

The genes are TRBV20-1 and TRBJ2-5; no clear D gene. The V gene's germline CDR1 is DFQATT and CDR2 SNEGSKA (reference sequence). V lost 6 bases, J lost 5 bases, and 19 bases lay in between. The CDR3 length is 14 residues. CDR3 region: CSAFTGPRSETQYF. The CDR3 region has the DNA TGCAGTGCATTCACGGGCCCGCGGAGCGAGACCCAGTACTTC.

This clonotype was counted only a few times. The rearrangement uses TRBV12-3 or TRBV12-4 and TRBJ2-5; 11 positions agree with TRBD2. V lost 4 bases and J lost 9; bases outside the gene matches: 10. This CDR3 spans 15 amino acids. DNA for the CDR3: TGTGCCAGCAGTTCTCCGGGACTAGCGGTCGGGTCCCAGTACTTC. It specifies CASSSPGLAVGSQYF.

This clonotype was counted between two and nine times. This chain joins TRBV6-2 or TRBV6-3 and TRBJ1-1; D perhaps matches TRBD1 (5 bases). V lost 4 bases and J lost 10, with 19 bases in between. This CDR3 comprises 14 residues. Germline V gene data show CDR1 as MNHEY and CDR2 as SVGEGT. The CDR3, as DNA: TGTGCCAGCAGTTTGGGCAGGGCCCCAATGGGAGCTTTCTTT. It specifies CASSLGRAPMGAFF.

The chain recombines TRBV15 with TRBJ2-7; a weak D match, TRBD2 (6 bases). Germline V gives CDR1 LNHNV, CDR2 YYDKDF (reference sequence). The CDR3 is 13 amino acids. The V end lost 9 bases, the J end lost 7 bases, and 19 bases lay between the germline ends. The CDR3 DNA is TGTGCCACGTCCCGGGGGAACCTACGAGAGCAGTACTTC. It specifies CATSRGNLREQYF.

Remarks on this clonotype: A much larger clone lies a single base off, so this may be a read error. J is TRBJ2-3 and V is TRBV29-1; 8 nucleotides line up with TRBD1. The CDR3 is 11 amino acids. J was trimmed by 14 bases and V by 2 bases; bases with no gene match: 6. Germline CDR1 is SQVTM and CDR2 is ANQGSEA. In DNA, the CDR3 is TGCAGCGTTGAATCCCGGGACAGGTGGTATTTT. Amino acids: CSVESRDRWYF.